These T cell receptor beta chains were read from a single sample in a study of blood T cell repertoires in COVID-19. Assay used: immunoSEQ multiplex PCR; TCRdb lists only in-frame clones, some missing. This sample has about 220,000 clones, with about 86% found just once. Sequencing was done on a sample of PBMCs or T cells enriched from blood (not recorded which). Receptor source: a woman aged 40 to 50 with acute COVID-19. The CDR3 runs from the conserved cysteine through the conserved F or W. The D gene is left open where the match is weak. Expanded clones get a size class; other rows say once, few or many, or leave the size out.

TRBV19	once	TRBD1	TRBJ1-6	TGTGCCAGTAGGATACAGGGGTTGGGATCACCCCTCCACTTT	CASRIQGLGSPLHF
TRBV30	.	TRBD1	TRBJ2-7	TGTGCCTGGAATCCGGGACAGGGACCCTACGAGCAGTACTTC	CAWNPGQGPYEQYF
TRBV5-4	.	.	TRBJ1-2	TGTGCCAGCAGCTCCCGGGTCTATGGCTACACCTTC	CASSSRVYGYTF
TRBV5-1	.	.	TRBJ1-2	TGCGCCAGCAGCTTCCTACCAACAGGATTCTATGGCTACACCTTC	CASSFLPTGFYGYTF
TRBV5-5	.	TRBD1	TRBJ2-7	TGTGCCAGCAGCTTGGGAGGACAGGGGCCTTACTCCTACGAGCAGTACTTC	CASSLGGQGPYSYEQYF
TRBV5-6	.	TRBD1	TRBJ1-2	TGTGCCAGCAGGCGCGACAGGGTAGAAGGCTACACCTTC	CASRRDRVEGYTF
TRBV27	.	.	TRBJ2-7	TGTGCCAGCAGCCAAAGGGGTGGGGGCCCGGGGCAGGGTAGGACTAGGAGCTCCTACGAGCAGTACTTC	CASSQRGGGPGQGRTRSSYEQYF
TRBV14	.	.	TRBJ2-5	TGTGCCAGCAGGAGGACGGGGCAAGAGACCCAGTACTTC	CASRRTGQETQYF
TRBV7-9	.	.	TRBJ2-5	TGTGCCAGCAGCTTGAGTCTAGCGAAGGAGACCCAGTACTTC	CASSLSLAKETQYF
TRBV28	.	TRBD1	TRBJ1-5	TGTGCCAGCAGGCAGGGGGATCAGCCCCAGCATTTT	CASRQGDQPQHF
TRBV19	.	TRBD1	TRBJ1-5	TGTGCCAGTACGAACCTTAGGGGGCTGGGTAATCAGCCCCAGCATTTT	CASTNLRGLGNQPQHF
TRBV29-1	.	.	TRBJ2-7	TGCAGCGTGGTACTACCTATCTCCCTCTACGAGCAGTACTTC	CSVVLPISLYEQYF
TRBV7-2	.	.	TRBJ2-7	TGTGCCAGCAGCTCGCCGGGAGTCTCCTACGAGCAGTACTTC	CASSSPGVSYEQYF
TRBV5-1	.	TRBD1	TRBJ1-2	TGCGCCAGCAGCTTGGCCTCAGGAGGGGGCTTTGGCTACACCTTC	CASSLASGGGFGYTF
TRBV29-1	.	.	TRBJ1-2	TGCAGCGTTGAAGAAGGGGGTGCTAACTATGGCTACACCTTC	CSVEEGGANYGYTF
TRBV30	.	TRBD1	TRBJ1-3	TGTGCCTGGATTGGGGACAGGAGAAACACCATATATTTT	CAWIGDRRNTIYF
TRBV30	.	.	TRBJ2-3	TGTGCCTGGGGTGAGGATACGCAGTATTTT	CAWGEDTQYF
TRBV19	.	.	TRBJ1-5	TGTGCCAGTAGTCCCCAACAGGGAAATCAGCCCCAGCATTTT	CASSPQQGNQPQHF
TRBV4-2	.	TRBD2	TRBJ2-3	TGTGCCAGCAGCCAAGAAGGCGGGGGGGCGATAGATACGCAGTATTTT	CASSQEGGGAIDTQYF
TRBV7-3	.	.	TRBJ2-4	TGTGCCAGCAGCCTAGAGGCTCAGGGGACTCAGTACTTC	CASSLEAQGTQYF
TRBV2	.	.	TRBJ1-5	TGTGCCAGCAGCGACACCCGGGACAAAGGCAATCAGCCCCAGCATTTT	CASSDTRDKGNQPQHF
TRBV11-2	.	.	TRBJ1-2	TGTGCCAGCAGCCCCAGGGGTTACAATAACTATGGCTACACCTTC	CASSPRGYNNYGYTF
TRBV10-2	.	.	TRBJ1-2	TGCGCCAGCAGTGAGTCGGGGGCCTCCTTCGGAGGTCGCGGCTACACCTTC	CASSESGASFGGRGYTF
TRBV6-5	.	.	TRBJ1-1	TGTGCCAGCAGTTACGGGGCTGGGGACACTGAAGCTTTCTTT	CASSYGAGDTEAFF
TRBV7-8	.	TRBD1	TRBJ1-4	TGTGCCAGCAGCCCGAGGGACAGCTTTAATGAAAAACTGTTTTTT	CASSPRDSFNEKLFF
TRBV5-4	.	.	TRBJ2-3	TGTGCCAGCAGTCCTGACTCAACTAGCACAGATACGCAGTATTTT	CASSPDSTSTDTQYF
TRBV4-1	.	.	TRBJ2-5	TGCGCCAGCAGCCGATCCAGCGCACAAGAGACCCAGTACTTC	CASSRSSAQETQYF
TRBV28	.	TRBD1	TRBJ1-2	TGTGCCAGCAGGTCGCAGGGGGCCGGTAACTATGGCTACACCTTC	CASRSQGAGNYGYTF
TRBV25-1	.	.	TRBJ1-2	TGTGCCAGCAGGGGACTGAGGGGTGTGCGTAATGGCTACACCTTC	CASRGLRGVRNGYTF
TRBV5-4	.	.	TRBJ1-3	TGTGCCAGCAGCTTGTACGGGGACACCATATATTTT	CASSLYGDTIYF
TRBV12-3/TRBV12-4	.	.	TRBJ1-3	TGTGCCAGCAGTTTCTTTGGAAACACCATATATTTT	CASSFFGNTIYF
TRBV5-6	.	TRBD1	TRBJ1-2	TGTGCCAGCAGCCAGGACAGGGGTCATATCTACACCTTC	CASSQDRGHIYTF
TRBV4-2	.	.	TRBJ1-4	TGTGCCAGCAGCCAAGATAGGGAGGCTAATGAAAAACTGTTTTTT	CASSQDREANEKLFF
TRBV6-5	.	TRBD1	TRBJ1-4	TGTGCCAGCAAATCCGGGACAGGAAATGAAAAACTGTTTTTT	CASKSGTGNEKLFF
TRBV7-2	once	.	TRBJ1-3	TGTGCCAGCAGCTTTAACCCGGGCTCTGGAAACACCATATATTTT	CASSFNPGSGNTIYF
TRBV14	many	.	TRBJ1-2	TGTGCCAGCAGCCCCCCCCTTGACTGGCGGACTAACTATGGCTACACCTTC	CASSPPLDWRTNYGYTF
TRBV20-1	once	.	TRBJ1-1	TGCGCGGGGGAGGGGCAAGCTTTCTTT	CAGEGQAFF
TRBV19	.	TRBD2	TRBJ2-3	TGTGCCAGTAGTATGGGAGGGACGGGGGCAGATACGCAGTATTTT	CASSMGGTGADTQYF
TRBV11-3	.	.	TRBJ1-1	TGTGCCAGCAGCTTAAATGGGCAGCCTGAAGCTTTCTTT	CASSLNGQPEAFF
TRBV7-8	.	TRBD1	TRBJ2-3	TGTGCCAGCAGCTTAGATCAGGGGGGCACAGATACGCAGTATTTT	CASSLDQGGTDTQYF
TRBV12-2	once	.	TRBJ2-7	TGTGCAAGTCGCTACCCCGCGGGCGTCTACGAGCAGTACTTC	CASRYPAGVYEQYF
TRBV7-9	.	.	TRBJ1-4	TGTGCCAGCAGCTTAGTGGGAACAGGGAAGGGGAGTGAAAAACTGTTTTTT	CASSLVGTGKGSEKLFF
TRBV4-2	.	TRBD1	TRBJ2-7	TGTGCCAGCAGCCCCCGGGACAGCCTAATCTACGAGCAGTACTTC	CASSPRDSLIYEQYF
TRBV19	.	TRBD1	TRBJ1-1	TGTGCCAGCTCTGCAGGGACAGGCTTCACTGAAGCTTTCTTT	CASSAGTGFTEAFF
TRBV2	.	.	TRBJ1-4	TGTGCCAGCAGCGGGGTCGGTAATGAAAAACTGTTTTTT	CASSGVGNEKLFF
TRBV5-1	.	.	TRBJ1-1	TGCGCCAGCAGCTGGGAGACTCCCCTGAACACTGAAGCTTTCTTT	CASSWETPLNTEAFF
TRBV19	.	TRBD1	TRBJ1-5	TGTGCCAGTGCCCCCGACAGGGGAGCTCAGCCCCAGCATTTT	CASAPDRGAQPQHF
TRBV5-1	.	.	TRBJ2-2	TGCGCCAGCAGCTTGGCAGGGACCGGGGAGCTGTTTTTT	CASSLAGTGELFF
TRBV30	few	.	TRBJ2-1	TGTGCCTGGAGTGTTTGGGGCGATGAGCAGTTCTTC	CAWSVWGDEQFF
TRBV30	few	.	TRBJ2-3	TGTGCCTGGGGACAAAGAAGAGCAGATACGCAGTATTTT	CAWGQRRADTQYF
TRBV29-1	once	TRBD1	TRBJ2-7	TGCAGCGTTGAAGAGGACAGGGGCTACGAGCAGTACTTC	CSVEEDRGYEQYF
TRBV9	.	.	TRBJ2-2	TGTGCCAGCAGCGTATCGACAGGGCCGGGGGCCGGGGAGCTGTTTTTT	CASSVSTGPGAGELFF
TRBV3-1/TRBV3-2	.	.	TRBJ1-1	TGTGCCAGCAGAGGGGGCACTGAAGCTTTCTTT	CASRGGTEAFF